Given below is one T cell receptor beta chain in context. The antigen remains unidentified. The data belong to a study of OX40 agonist ivuxolimab in advanced cancers. Study outcomes and limitations: In CD8+ T cells, expanded clones were on average more numerous than in CD4+.

Libraries were prepared by immunoSEQ multiplex PCR; TCRdb keeps only in-frame clonotypes and omits some of them. The sample includes about 96,000 clones, under 85% of them seen just once. Germline assignment: CDR1 SNHLY and CDR2 FYNNEI. Trimming pared 1 base from V and 0 bases from J, leaving 7 bases between. The CDR3 is 15 residues long. Sequenced material: CD4+ or CD8+ T cells sorted from blood, taken in a trial of the OX40 agonist ivuxolimab. The sequence was obtained from an adult with an advanced solid tumor such as melanoma, head and neck, liver or kidney cancer. V usage is TRBV2 and J usage is TRBJ1-3; D call uncertain. CDR3 nucleotide sequence: TGTGCCAGCAGTGAAGGCCTGAGCTCTGGAAACACCATATATTTT. Translating it yields CASSEGLSSGNTIYF.